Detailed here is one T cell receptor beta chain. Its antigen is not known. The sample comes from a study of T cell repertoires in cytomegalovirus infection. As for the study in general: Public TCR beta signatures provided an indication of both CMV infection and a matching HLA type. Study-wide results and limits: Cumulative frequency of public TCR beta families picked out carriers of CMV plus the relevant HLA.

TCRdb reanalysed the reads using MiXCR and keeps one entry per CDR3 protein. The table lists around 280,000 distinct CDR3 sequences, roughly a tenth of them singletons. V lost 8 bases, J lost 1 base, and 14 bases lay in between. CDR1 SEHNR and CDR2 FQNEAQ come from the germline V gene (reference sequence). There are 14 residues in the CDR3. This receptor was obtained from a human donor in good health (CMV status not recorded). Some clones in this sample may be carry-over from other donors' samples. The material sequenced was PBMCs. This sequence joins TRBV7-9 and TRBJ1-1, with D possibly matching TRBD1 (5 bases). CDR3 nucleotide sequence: TGTGCCAGCGTCGGAGACAGTCGGAACACTGAAGCTTTCTTT. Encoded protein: CASVGDSRNTEAFF.